The 23 T cell receptor beta chains below come from one sample, sequenced in a study of beta chain features in type 1 diabetes. Overall study results and limits: Type 1 diabetes patients had moderately but significantly shorter TCRB CDR3s in all four CD4+ subsets.

Sequenced material consisted of expressed TCRB transcripts (all of the isolated RNA was reverse transcribed). TCRdb's table, derived via immunoSEQ multiplex PCR, lists solely in-frame clones and lacks some. This sample has 250,000 to 350,000 clones; roughly an eighth occur once, and the top ten carry 0.015% to 0.02%. Antigens of these TCRs are unknown. The sample taken for sequencing was naive CD4+ T cells from blood. Receptors originate from a man aged 25-45 years with type 1 diabetes.

The rearrangement links TRBV11-3 to TRBJ2-1; D is unresolved. Germline V gene lookup returns CDR1 SGHNT and CDR2 YENEEA. V lost 0 bases and J 1 base, leaving 7 bases between the germline ends. The CDR3 extends over 15 amino acids. The CDR3 sequence: CASSLDGSSYNEQFF. The DNA of the CDR3 is TGTGCCAGCAGCTTAGATGGCTCTTCCTACAATGAGCAGTTCTTC.

In its sample, this clone was seen a few times. The chain is built from TRBV5-1 and TRBJ2-3, with 16 bases identical to TRBD2. V lost 4 bases, J lost 4 bases, and 9 bases stayed unmatched. Germline lookup yields CDR1 SGHRS and CDR2 YFSETQ. CDR3 size: 18 residues. In DNA, the CDR3 is TGCGCCAGCAGCGAGGGGACTAGCGGGAGGGCCGTTTCAGATACGCAGTATTTT. This sequence encodes CASSEGTSGRAVSDTQYF. Using reference TRBV5-1 and TRBJ2-3 for the parts outside the CDR3, the full variable domain is KAGVTQTPRYLIKTRGQQVTLSCSPISGHRSVSWYQQTPGQGLQFLFEYFSETQRNKGNFPGRFSGRQFSNSRSEMNVSTLELGDSALYLCASSEGTSGRAVSDTQYFGPGTRLTVL.

V gene TRBV27 combines with J gene TRBJ2-1; D gene ambiguous. The V end was cut by 5 bases, the J end by 0 bases, with 14 bases between. Germline assignment: CDR1 MNHEY and CDR2 SMNVEV (reference sequence). The CDR3 has 16 residues. The CDR3 region is CASSTRVLNSYNEQFF. Written as DNA, the CDR3 is TGTGCCAGCAGTACCCGGGTGTTGAACTCCTACAATGAGCAGTTCTTC.

The chain is built from TRBV30 and TRBJ2-7, with D maybe TRBD2 (6 bases). CDR3 size: 13 residues. Trimming took off 2 bases at V and 5 bases at J, with 13 bases between the two ends. Germline CDR1 reads GTSNPN; CDR2 reads SVGIG (reference sequence). The chain's CDR3 is CAWSSTGANEQYF. CDR3 nucleotide sequence: TGTGCCTGGAGTTCAACGGGAGCGAACGAGCAGTACTTC.

The chain couples TRBV30 to TRBJ1-5; TRBD1 is a possible D gene (5 bases). V lost 0 bases and J lost 6, with 12 bases in between. Per the germline V gene, CDR1 is GTSNPN and CDR2 is SVGIG (reference sequence). This CDR3 contains 14 residues. The CDR3 sequence: CAWSVWGTPQPQHF. In nucleotides, the CDR3 is TGTGCCTGGAGTGTATGGGGCACACCTCAGCCCCAGCATTTT.

This sequence joins TRBV21-1 and TRBJ2-7; the table's D gene call, TRBD1, was not cross checked with the DNA. TRBV21-1 is labeled a pseudogene. The CDR3 runs to 13 residues. CDR3 nucleotides: TGTGCCAGCAGCGGAGGACAGATCTACGAGCAGTACTTC. Translated, it gives CASSGGQIYEQYF.

This clone has more than one count but fewer than ten. The chain joins TRBV7-3 to TRBJ2-1; weak D call: TRBD2 (5 bases). This CDR3 has 14 residues. CDR1 and CDR2 from the germline V gene are SGHTA and FQGTGA. V was pared by 3 bases and J by 9 bases, with 15 bases between. The CDR3 nucleotides read TGTGCCAGCAGCTTGAGTTCGGGAATCGGTGAGCAGTTCTTC. This encodes CASSLSSGIGEQFF.

This chain uses TRBV14 with TRBJ2-5, with 11 bases lining up with TRBD2. Near its end, the DNA agrees better with TRBJ2-7, so the J call may be wrong. The CDR3 runs to 18 residues. Germline V CDR1 and CDR2: SGHDN, FVKESK. CDR3 coding DNA: TGTGCCAGCAGCCAAGATTGGGGCACTAGCGGGAGTTTCTACGAGCAGTACTTC. Translating it yields CASSQDWGTSGSFYEQYF.

This clone appeared a few times. As DNA, the CDR3 is TGTGCCAGCAGTGAATCGCGTAGCGGGAGATCCTACGAGCAGTACTTC. It codes for CASSESRSGRSYEQYF. V is TRBV2 and J is TRBJ2-7; 9 positions agree with TRBD2. The CDR3 is made up of 16 amino acids. Germline values: CDR1 SNHLY, CDR2 FYNNEI. Trimming removed 2 bases from V and 1 base from J; junction bases left unmatched: 6.

The chain joins TRBV30 to TRBJ2-5, with D perhaps matching TRBD1 (6 bases). Between the trimmed V and J ends, which lost 5 bases and 8 bases, there was a span of 15 bases. Looked up from germline, CDR1 is GTSNPN and CDR2 is SVGIG (reference sequence). The CDR3 extends over 12 amino acids. DNA for the CDR3: TGTGCCTGGGGGGGCGGCGGAGGCACCCAGTACTTC. This gives the protein CAWGGGGGTQYF.

This clone occurred a few times. The V call is TRBV5-1, the J call TRBJ2-7; the D is unclear. This CDR3 has 13 amino acids. CDR1 and CDR2 (germline): SGHRS, YFSETQ. Deletions cut 6 bases from V and 4 bases from J, with 14 bases between. The CDR3 is CASTMDGQYEQYF. The CDR3 DNA follows: TGCGCCAGCACCATGGATGGGCAGTACGAGCAGTACTTC.

The table lists this clone with a few counts. The chain couples TRBV20-1 to TRBJ2-2; no clear D. V dropped 6 bases and J dropped 6 bases, with 8 bases sitting between them. CDR3 length: 11 amino acids. From germline, CDR1 is DFQATT and CDR2 SNEGSKA (reference sequence). The CDR3 bases are TGCAGTGCCCGAGGTGCCGGGGAGCTGTTTTTT. Translating it yields CSARGAGELFF.

This clone has only a few counts. The rearrangement uses TRBV13 and TRBJ2-7; perhaps TRBD1 as D (6 bases). Between the trimmed V and J ends, which lost 6 bases and 0 bases, there was a span of 12 bases. This CDR3 spans 14 amino acids. The V gene's germline CDR1 is PRHDT and CDR2 FYEKMQ (reference sequence). Here the CDR3 reads CASRKLGASYEQYF. The CDR3 DNA sequence: TGTGCCAGCAGGAAACTGGGGGCCTCCTACGAGCAGTACTTC.

The V and J genes are TRBV7-2 and TRBJ1-4; D perhaps matches TRBD1 (5 bases). This CDR3 is built from 15 residues. V gave up 1 base and J gave up 7 bases, with 13 bases separating them. The germline gives CDR1 SGHTA, CDR2 FQGNSA. The CDR3 region is CASSLGQSRSEKLFF. The CDR3 region has the DNA TGTGCCAGCAGCTTAGGACAGTCCCGGAGTGAAAAACTGTTTTTT.

There are a few counts of this clone. The rearrangement uses TRBV9 and TRBJ2-7; TRBD2 is a possible D gene (5 bases). The germline V and J ends were trimmed by 0 bases and 0 bases, with 10 bases remaining between them. Per germline, CDR1 SGDLS and CDR2 YYNGEE. This CDR3 comprises 15 residues. CDR3 DNA sequence: TGTGCCAGCAGCGTAGCGGGGTTTAGCTCCTACGAGCAGTACTTC. Its protein is CASSVAGFSSYEQYF.

The gene calls are TRBV7-6 and TRBJ2-3, with TRBD2 identical over 8 bases. V gave up 5 bases and J gave up 4 bases; unmatched junction bases: 11. This CDR3 comprises 16 residues. Germline CDR1 SGHVS, CDR2 FNYEAQ. Here the CDR3 reads CASSERTGTRPDTQYF. In nucleotides, the CDR3 is TGTGCCAGCAGCGAACGGACCGGGACTAGACCAGATACGCAGTATTTT. The full variable domain, completed using reference TRBV7-6 and TRBJ2-3, is GAGVSQSPRYKVTKRGQDVALRCDPISGHVSLYWYRQALGQGPEFLTYFNYEAQQDKSGLPNDRFSAERPEGSISTLTIQRTEQRDSAMYRCASSERTGTRPDTQYFGPGTRLTVL.

In its sample, this clone was seen a few times. The chain recombines TRBV12-5 with TRBJ2-7, with D perhaps TRBD2 (6 bases). V shed 8 bases and J shed 5 bases, with 10 bases lying between them. Germline CDR1 reads LGHNT; CDR2 reads FRNRAP. The CDR3 covers 11 residues. CDR3 DNA: TGTGCTAGTTGGTCGGGGGACGAGCAGTACTTC. Residues: CASWSGDEQYF.

This clone was observed a handful of times. This rearrangement joins TRBV7-2 to TRBJ1-3, with unresolved D. CDR3 size: 13 residues. Germline lookup yields CDR1 SGHTA and CDR2 FQGNSA. V shed 6 bases and J shed 0 bases, with 6 bases lying between them. CDR3 sequence reads: CASRLYSGNTIYF. CDR3 DNA sequence: TGTGCCAGCAGGTTATACTCTGGAAACACCATATATTTT.

This clone was observed a handful of times. The V and J genes are TRBV28 and TRBJ2-7, with a tentative D call TRBD1 (6 bases). The germline V and J ends were trimmed by 6 bases and 2 bases, with 14 bases remaining between them. The CDR3 has 14 amino acids. Germline V lookup: CDR1 MDHEN, CDR2 SYDVKM. The CDR3 DNA sequence: TGTGCCAGCAGATCCGGACAGACCACCTACGAGCAGTACTTC. This gives the protein CASRSGQTTYEQYF.

This clone was detected a few times. This sequence joins TRBV11-2 and TRBJ2-1, with a weak D call TRBD2 (6 bases). V was cut by 4 bases and J by 4 bases, with 14 bases left in between. CDR3 length equals 15 residues. CDR1 is SGHAT, CDR2 FQNNGV, per germline. Here the CDR3 DNA reads TGTGCCAGCAGCTCCCTGCGGGGATTGTACAATGAGCAGTTCTTC. This codes for CASSSLRGLYNEQFF. The variable domain in full, completed from reference TRBV11-2 and TRBJ2-1, reads EAGVAQSPRYKIIEKRQSVAFWCNPISGHATLYWYQQILGQGPKLLIQFQNNGVVDDSQLPKDRFSAERLKGVDSTLKIQPAKLEDSAVYLCASSSLRGLYNEQFFGPGTRLTVL.

CDR3 DNA sequence: TGTGCCAGCTCACCCGGACAGGCTGAGGATGGCTACACCTTC. Residues: CASSPGQAEDGYTF. V usage is TRBV18 and J usage is TRBJ1-2; 7 bases match TRBD1. The germline CDR1 and CDR2 sequences are KGHSH and LQKENI. This CDR3 contains 14 residues. The V and J ends lost 3 bases and 6 bases, in that order; junction bases with no gene match: 7.

The gene calls are TRBV2 and TRBJ2-1; 11 nucleotides align to TRBD2. The germline gives CDR1 SNHLY, CDR2 FYNNEI. The V gene end was trimmed by 6 bases and the J gene end by 9 bases; junction bases not matched to a gene: 13. This CDR3 is built from 16 residues. In DNA, the CDR3 is TGTGCCAGCAGAGGATTGACTAGCGGGATAAGCGGTGAGCAGTTCTTC. Its protein is CASRGLTSGISGEQFF. Filled out from reference TRBV2 and TRBJ2-1, the complete variable domain reads EPEVTQTPSHQVTQMGQEVILRCVPISNHLYFYWYRQILGQKVEFLVSFYNNEISEKSEIFDDQFSVERPDGSNFTLKIRSTKLEDSAMYFCASRGLTSGISGEQFFGPGTRLTVL.

This clone was observed a handful of times. The chain has TRBV7-2 and TRBJ1-2; tentative D call: TRBD1 (5 bases). CDR3 length equals 13 residues. Germline V gene data show CDR1 as SGHTA and CDR2 as FQGNSA. Trimming took 3 bases from V and 2 from J, leaving 7 bases between them. CDR3 in DNA: TGTGCCAGCAGCTTCTCAGGGAACTATGGCTACACCTTC. Encoded protein: CASSFSGNYGYTF.